This is a list of T cell receptor beta chains from one sample in a study of blood T cell repertoires in COVID-19. Profiled with immunoSEQ multiplex PCR; TCRdb holds only in-frame clones, not every one. The data contain 100,000 to 150,000 clones, around 86% of them singletons. Sequencing input: peripheral blood. The receptors shown here come from a human donor in a cohort sampled during active COVID-19. CDR3s include the opening cysteine and the closing phenylalanine or tryptophan. The order of the fields is clone size, V gene, D gene, J gene, CDR3 DNA, CDR3 protein. D genes are given only for firm matches. Size tells how often a clone was seen (once, few, many) or the class of an expanded clone, and some rows leave it out.

>NA|TRBV5-1|TRBD2|TRBJ2-4
TGCGCCAGCAGCTTAGAATTTGGGAGGGCAAACATTCAGTACTTC
CASSLEFGRANIQYF
>NA|TRBV19|TRBD1|TRBJ1-5
TGTGCCAGTAGCCCGGGACAGGTAGGGAATCAGCCCCAGCATTTT
CASSPGQVGNQPQHF
>NA|TRBV18|TRBD1|TRBJ2-2
TGTGCCAGCTCACCGGGAGAGGACAGGGCGAACACCGGGGAGCTGTTTTTT
CASSPGEDRANTGELFF
>NA|TRBV5-6|NA|TRBJ2-1
TGTGCCAGCAGTTTGGTAGCGGGGACAGATAACAATGAGCAGTTCTTC
CASSLVAGTDNNEQFF
>NA|TRBV27|NA|TRBJ2-1
TGTGCCAGCAGTTTAAGTACAGGTCAGGTTTACAATGAGCAGTTCTTC
CASSLSTGQVYNEQFF
>NA|TRBV27|NA|TRBJ1-4
TGTGCCAGCAGTTTTCAACAGGGTTTTCAGGAAAAACTGTTTTTT
CASSFQQGFQEKLFF
>few|TRBV29-1|TRBD2|TRBJ2-2
TGCAGCGTATGGGGACTAGGGAACACCGGGGAGCTGTTTTTT
CSVWGLGNTGELFF
>once|TRBV9|NA|TRBJ2-1
TGTGCCAGCAGCGTAAGCATCGTAGCTGATGAGCAGTTCTTC
CASSVSIVADEQFF
>NA|TRBV2|TRBD1|TRBJ2-1
TGTGCCAGCAGTGAAGGTAGGGACAGTTCCTACAATGAGCAGTTCTTC
CASSEGRDSSYNEQFF
>NA|TRBV6-4|TRBD2|TRBJ2-1
TGTGCCAGCAGTGTTAGACTAGCGGTGGGCAATGAGCAGTTCTTC
CASSVRLAVGNEQFF
>NA|TRBV5-1|NA|TRBJ1-1
TGCGCCAGCGGGATCCGGGACACCGGAAACACTGAAGCTTTCTTT
CASGIRDTGNTEAFF
>NA|TRBV25-1|NA|TRBJ1-2
TGTGCCAGCAGTGTAGCTAACTATGGCTACACCTTC
CASSVANYGYTF
>NA|TRBV24-1|NA|TRBJ2-2
TGTGCCACCAGTGAATGGCGGCCGAACACCGGGGAGCTGTTTTTT
CATSEWRPNTGELFF
>NA|TRBV4-3|NA|TRBJ1-2
TGCGCCAGCAGCCAAGCCGTAAACAGGCCCCCGGGTGGCTACACCTTC
CASSQAVNRPPGGYTF
>NA|TRBV9|NA|TRBJ1-3
TGTGCCAGCAGCGTAGAGTTACGGGAGACTAGCTCTGGAAACACCATATATTTT
CASSVELRETSSGNTIYF